The 10 T cell receptor beta chains below all came from one sample that was sequenced in a study of cytomegalovirus exposure and HLA in healthy donors. Use of 60 Vbeta and 13 Jbeta primers characterized the PCR. The table came from immunoSEQ multiplex PCR; TCRdb's copy has only in-frame clones and leaves some out. The sample carries 150,000 to 200,000 clones, around two thirds recorded once. Sequencing was carried out using PBMCs. The receptors stem from a man younger than 45 in good health and CMV-seropositive.

The genes are TRBV6-6 and TRBJ1-5, with unresolved D. The V and J ends lost 6 bases and 1 base respectively, with 7 bases between them. The length of the CDR3 is 13 residues. Germline CDR1 and CDR2: MNHNY and SVGAGI (reference sequence). The CDR3 loop is CASRFGSNQPQHF. The CDR3 nucleotides read TGTGCCAGCAGGTTCGGGAGCAATCAGCCCCAGCATTTT.

V is TRBV19 and J is TRBJ1-5; 12 bases are a match to TRBD1. Trimming cost V 5 bases and J 6 bases; bases outside gene matches: 5. The CDR3 runs 15 residues. CDR1 is LNHDA and CDR2 is SQIVND in the germline V gene (reference sequence). CDR3 DNA: TGTGCCAGTAGTGAAGGGACAGGGGGCGGTCAGCCCCAGCATTTT. Translating it yields CASSEGTGGGQPQHF.

This clone was seen a few times. The chain has TRBV5-1 and TRBJ2-7; 10 positions match TRBD2. The CDR3 length is 15 residues. Losses at the gene ends were 0 bases for V and 4 bases for J; bases not matched to a gene: 4. Germline V gives CDR1 SGHRS, CDR2 YFSETQ. For the CDR3, the DNA is TGCGCCAGCAGCTTGGTAGTAGCGGGAGGATACGAGCAGTACTTC. Its translation is CASSLVVAGGYEQYF.

CDR3: CTSSQALAGSYEQYF. Here the CDR3 DNA reads TGCACCAGCAGCCAGGCATTAGCGGGATCCTACGAGCAGTACTTC. The chain couples TRBV1 to TRBJ2-7; TRBD2, the table's D call, lacks a check against the DNA. TRBV1 corresponds to a pseudogene. The CDR3 loop spans 15 amino acids.

V gene TRBV4-2 combines with J gene TRBJ2-1; possible D gene TRBD1, 5 bases. V lost 0 bases and J 15 bases, leaving 15 bases between the germline ends. The CDR3 covers 13 residues. Germline V gene data show CDR1 as LGHNA and CDR2 as YNFKEQ. The CDR3 coding sequence is TGTGCCAGCAGCCAAGATTCTGCAGGGAAGCGGTTCTTC. Residues: CASSQDSAGKRFF.

The chain is built from TRBV7-8 and TRBJ2-1; 7 bases agree with TRBD2. Trimming at V came to 1 base and at J to 6 bases, leaving 9 bases not matched to a gene. The CDR3 runs 16 residues. The germline CDR1 and CDR2 sequences are SGHVS and FQNEAQ. CDR3 in DNA: TGTGCCAGCAGCTTAGTGGATTCGGGGGAGGGCAATGAGCAGTTCTTC. It is translated as CASSLVDSGEGNEQFF.

J is TRBJ2-2 and V is TRBV4-1, with TRBD1 as a possible D gene (6 bases). V gave up 1 base and J gave up 1 base, with 13 bases separating them. Per germline, CDR1 MGHRA and CDR2 YSYEKL. The CDR3 runs 17 residues. The CDR3 coding sequence is TGCGCCAGCAGCCAAGTGGTCGGACAGATGAACACCGGGGAGCTGTTTTTT. Amino acids: CASSQVVGQMNTGELFF.

The rearrangement joins TRBV5-1 to TRBJ2-3; D is unresolved. The CDR3 is 14 amino acids. The germline V and J ends were trimmed by 3 bases and 2 bases, with 10 bases remaining between them. Per germline, CDR1 SGHRS and CDR2 YFSETQ. In DNA form, the CDR3 reads TGCGCCAGCAGCTCCCTAGGATTCACAGATACGCAGTATTTT. The encoded protein is CASSSLGFTDTQYF.

The chain recombines TRBV30 with TRBJ2-2; a weak D match, TRBD2 (6 bases). This CDR3 contains 14 residues. The germline V gene has CDR1 GTSNPN and CDR2 SVGIG (reference sequence). Trimming took off 5 bases at V and 4 bases at J, with 14 bases between the two ends. The CDR3 DNA follows: TGTGCCTGGGGGCGACTAGTTGGCACCGGGGAGCTGTTTTTT. Its protein is CAWGRLVGTGELFF. Full variable domain (remainder filled in from reference TRBV30 and TRBJ2-2): SQTIHQWPATLVQPVGSPLSLECTVEGTSNPNLYWYRQAAGRGLQLLFYSVGIGQISSEVPQNLSASRPQDRQFILSSKKLLLSDSGFYLCAWGRLVGTGELFFGEGSRLTVL.

The chain recombines TRBV30 with TRBJ1-5, with D maybe TRBD1 (5 bases). V lost 5 bases and J 7 bases, leaving 15 bases between the germline ends. CDR1 GTSNPN and CDR2 SVGIG come from the germline V gene (reference sequence). There are 13 residues in the CDR3. The CDR3 DNA sequence: TGTGCCTGGGGCAGCAGGGATGGCCAGCCCCAGCATTTT. Translation gives CAWGSRDGQPQHF.